This T cell receptor (beta chain) was captured by sequencing in a study of T cells in localized non-small cell lung cancer (TCRdb year 2020). For context, the study as a whole: The study examined T cell repertoires in 200 to 300 patients with early-stage NSCLC and compared tumors with uninvolved tumor-adjacent lungs. Of the NSCLC patients, around 130 were male and approximately 99 were female, and the mean age was approximately 69 years. The cohort consisted of roughly 240 treatment-naive NSCLC patients whose localized lung tumors had been resected. Beyond this particular receptor, the publication reports: Because multi-region tumor sequencing was not performed, intratumor heterogeneity could not be ruled out. Uninvolved tumor-adjacent lung showed the highest T cell clonality, higher than tumor, which suggests more focused antigenic responses in the uninvolved tumor-adjacent lung. Because of the exploratory design, TCR variables were selected using unadjusted p-values without false-discovery rate correction. Of the top 100 tumor clones, a median of roughly 60 were detected in paired uninvolved adjacent lung; 28 were also among that lung's top 100. Higher blood T cell density associated with longer overall survival, while higher adjacent-lung clonality associated with shorter survival.

Comments on this clone: What this receptor recognizes is not known. No per-base quality is available; no much larger clone lies one base away.

At diagnosis, peripheral blood, uninvolved tumor-adjacent lung and tumor were collected and were preserved as a mix of fresh-frozen and FFPE material. For TCR repertoire profiling, blood samples were analyzed in the form of peripheral blood mononuclear cells. TCR beta CDR3 regions were sequenced from DNA using the immunoSEQ Assay. Turning to the authors' computational methods: To compute T cell density, TCR beta template counts were normalized to usable DNA, which was estimated by amplifying housekeeping genes. Richness was estimated using the preseqR package, with extrapolation to 400,000 templates for PBMC samples and to 120,000 templates for tissue samples. Clonality was defined by subtracting Pielou's evenness from one. Differential abundance testing on productive amino-acid clonotypes, with a minimum total count of 5 and an alpha of 0.1, was used to identify tissue-enriched TCRs. Repertoire overlap between compartments was quantified with the Jaccard Index and Morisita Overlap Index. TCR beta CDR3s were clustered by GLIPH together with public tetramer-defined viral CDR3s, and at least three viral sequences plus V-gene enrichment were required for viral motifs. TCRdb stores this immuneACCESS table with in-frame sequences only. Part of the clones is absent; in the studies checked, under half of the shortfall reflects unresolved V genes, and no reason is known for the rest. The DNA gave D and trimming, while V, J and clone size come from that table. The sample has about 33,000 clones on record, around 90% of them singletons. The ten biggest clones cover about 3.8% of the sample.

The source is a man aged 35 to 70 with stage I lung adenocarcinoma. The material was peripheral blood, obtained before any cancer treatment.

Read as DNA, the sequence is TGTGCCAGCAGTTACTCGGGAAGGGGAGGGGACACCTTC. Translated, this gives CASSYSGRGGDTF. Here the chain combines TRBV6-5 and TRBJ1-2, and the D gene may be TRBD1, 5 bases matching. A distance of 14 bases separates the germline ends of V and J, which lose 0 bases and 12 bases respectively. From the cysteine through the phenylalanine, the CDR3 covers 13 amino acids. Solely the CDR3 DNA is kept, with 39 bases framed from the first base. The CDR1 and CDR2 encoded by the germline V gene are MNHEY and SVGAGI.